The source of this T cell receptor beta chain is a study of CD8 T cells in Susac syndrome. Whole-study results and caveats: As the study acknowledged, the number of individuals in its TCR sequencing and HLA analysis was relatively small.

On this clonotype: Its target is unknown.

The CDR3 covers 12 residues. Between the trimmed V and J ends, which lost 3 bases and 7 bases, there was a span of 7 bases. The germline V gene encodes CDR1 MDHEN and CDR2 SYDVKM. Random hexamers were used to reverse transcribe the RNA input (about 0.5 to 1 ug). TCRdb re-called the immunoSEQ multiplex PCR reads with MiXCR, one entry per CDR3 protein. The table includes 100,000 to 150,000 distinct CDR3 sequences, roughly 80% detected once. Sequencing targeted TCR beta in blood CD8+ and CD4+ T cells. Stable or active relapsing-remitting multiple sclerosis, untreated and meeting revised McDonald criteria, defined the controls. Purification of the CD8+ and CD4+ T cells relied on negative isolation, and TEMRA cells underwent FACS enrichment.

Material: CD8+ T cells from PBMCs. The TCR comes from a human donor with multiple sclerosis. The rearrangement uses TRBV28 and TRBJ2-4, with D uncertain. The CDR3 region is CASSFTRNIQYF. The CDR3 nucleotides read TGTGCCAGCAGTTTTACGCGGAACATTCAGTACTTC.